One and the same sample provided the 30 T cell receptor beta chains below, sequenced in a study of OX40 agonist ivuxolimab in advanced cancers. Only in-frame clones appear in the TCRdb table, and some are missing; sequencing was by immunoSEQ multiplex PCR. The repertoire consists of about 35,000 clones, with over 60% occurring once and the leading ten covering about 21%. Sequenced material: CD4+ or CD8+ T cells sorted from blood, taken in a trial of the OX40 agonist ivuxolimab. The receptors derive from an adult with an advanced solid tumor such as melanoma, head and neck, liver or kidney cancer.

This chain connects TRBV5-1 to TRBJ1-2; TRBD1 matches at 10 bases. In germline, CDR1 is SGHRS, CDR2 YFSETQ. The CDR3 runs to 14 residues. V dropped 0 bases and J dropped 7; count of bases not matched to a gene: 3. CDR3 coding DNA: TGCGCCAGCAGCTTGGGACAGGGGGCAGGTGGCTACACCTTC. It specifies CASSLGQGAGGYTF.

The rearrangement joins TRBV5-6 to TRBJ2-1; D is unresolved. Per germline, CDR1 SGHDT and CDR2 YYEEEE. This CDR3 contains 14 residues. The ends were cut back, 0 bases at V and 10 bases at J, with 14 bases in the middle. The CDR3 coding sequence is TGTGCCAGCAGCTTGGGACTTCGCCCACGGGAGCAGTTCTTC. It translates to CASSLGLRPREQFF.

The V gene is TRBV11-3, the J gene TRBJ1-2; D gene uncertain. CDR3 size: 15 residues. Trimming stripped 3 bases from V and 0 bases from J, with 11 bases between. Per the germline V gene, CDR1 is SGHNT and CDR2 is YENEEA. CDR3 sequence: CASSFEQPTNYGYTF. CDR3 coding DNA: TGTGCCAGCAGCTTTGAACAGCCTACTAACTATGGCTACACCTTC.

This clone showed up just a few times. CDR3 DNA sequence: TGTGCCAGCAGCTCGGGACAGGGTCATTCACCCCTCCACTTT. Its translation: CASSSGQGHSPLHF. J is TRBJ1-6 and V is TRBV7-2; 9 nucleotides align to TRBD1. CDR1 is SGHTA, CDR2 FQGNSA, per germline. CDR3 length: 14 residues. With V trimmed by 4 bases and J by 8 bases, 3 bases remained unmatched.

The chain uses TRBV10-2 and TRBJ1-1; no firm D call. V lost 2 bases, J lost 3 bases, and 7 bases lay in between. Germline CDR1 is WSHSY and CDR2 is SAAADI. The CDR3 has 13 amino acids. The CDR3 here is CASSETGYTEAFF. Here the CDR3 DNA reads TGCGCCAGCAGTGAGACGGGTTACACTGAAGCTTTCTTT.

The CDR3 coding sequence is TGCGCCAGCCGGGGGCACGCCTACGAGCAGTACGTC. Translating it yields CASRGHAYEQYV. The rearrangement uses TRBV10-1 and TRBJ2-7; D is possibly TRBD1 or TRBD2 (6 bases each). Trimming removed 8 bases from V and 2 bases from J, with 10 bases in between. The CDR3 has 12 residues. From germline, CDR1 is WNHNN and CDR2 SYGVQD (reference sequence).

The V and J genes are TRBV5-1 and TRBJ1-2; 12 bases are a match to TRBD1. CDR3 length: 15 residues. Germline CDR1 reads SGHRS; CDR2 reads YFSETQ. V trimming: 4 bases; J trimming: 6 bases; junction bases outside the gene matches: 7. The CDR3 nucleotides are TGCGCCAGCAGCAGGGGACAGGGGGCAATCCATGGCTACACCTTC. Translating it yields CASSRGQGAIHGYTF.

This chain uses TRBV19 with TRBJ2-3, with TRBD1 matching 11 bases. Germline values: CDR1 LNHDA, CDR2 SQIVND (reference sequence). V shed 6 bases and J 8 bases; nucleotides not matched to a gene: 10. This CDR3 region has 15 residues. The CDR3 region has the DNA TGTGCCAGTAGCCAGGGACAGGGGGTTGAAGGTACGCAGTATTTT. Protein: CASSQGQGVEGTQYF.

The chain uses TRBV7-8 and TRBJ1-3; D gene unclear. This CDR3 has 13 amino acids. Per the germline V gene, CDR1 is SGHVS and CDR2 is FQNEAQ. V was pared by 1 base and J by 4 bases, with 5 bases between. The chain's CDR3 is CASSLGVGNTIYF. CDR3 nucleotides: TGTGCCAGCAGCTTAGGGGTGGGAAACACCATATATTTT.

This clone was recorded a few times. The gene calls are TRBV9 and TRBJ1-5; D is unclear. The length of the CDR3 is 14 residues. Germline V gene sequence: CDR1 SGDLS, CDR2 YYNGEE. Deletions cut 0 bases from V and 5 bases from J, with 9 bases between. For the CDR3, the DNA is TGTGCCAGCAGCGTAGGACTGGAAGATCAGCCCCAGCATTTT. It translates to CASSVGLEDQPQHF.

CDR3 residues: CASSPGDREKEDEQFF. In DNA, the CDR3 is TGTGCCAGCAGCCCCGGGGACAGGGAAAAAGAGGATGAGCAGTTCTTC. The chain recombines TRBV11-3 with TRBJ2-1; 9 bases agree with TRBD1. Germline lookup yields CDR1 SGHNT and CDR2 YENEEA. The CDR3 runs to 16 residues. J was trimmed by 8 bases and V by 5 bases; bases with no gene match: 13.

The chain combines TRBV9 with TRBJ1-3; 8 bases align to TRBD1. The J segment lost 4 bases and the V segment lost 3 bases, leaving 9 bases of the junction unmatched. The CDR3 has 16 amino acids. The germline CDR1 and CDR2 sequences are SGDLS and YYNGEE. CDR3 protein: CASSAPRTGLGNTIYF. The CDR3 bases are TGTGCCAGCAGCGCCCCCCGGACAGGGTTAGGAAACACCATATATTTT.

V is TRBV9 and J is TRBJ2-2; 7 nucleotides align to TRBD2. CDR3 length: 15 residues. Germline CDR1 and CDR2: SGDLS and YYNGEE. The trim removed 0 bases at V and 4 bases at J, leaving 3 bases unmatched. Here the CDR3 reads CASSVAGGLTGELFF. The DNA for the CDR3 is TGTGCCAGCAGCGTAGCGGGGGGACTCACCGGGGAGCTGTTTTTT.

The genes are TRBV7-6 and TRBJ2-2; perhaps TRBD2 as D (6 bases). There are 15 residues in the CDR3. Germline V gives CDR1 SGHVS, CDR2 FNYEAQ. The V gene lost 2 bases and the J gene lost 1 base, with 8 bases spanning the gap. The CDR3 reads CASSLSAGNTGELFF. As DNA, the CDR3 is TGTGCCAGCAGCTTATCAGCGGGGAACACCGGGGAGCTGTTTTTT.

CDR3 in amino acids: CASSDYSILKGGTEAFF. CDR3 bases: TGTGCCAGCAGCGACTATTCTATACTGAAAGGGGGGACTGAAGCTTTCTTT. V usage is TRBV11-2 and J usage is TRBJ1-1, with D perhaps matching TRBD1 (6 bases). V was pared by 5 bases and J by 5 bases, with 24 bases between. The CDR3 has 17 residues. CDR1 SGHAT and CDR2 FQNNGV come from the germline V gene.

The gene calls are TRBV7-8 and TRBJ1-1, with D unclear. The CDR3 loop spans 15 amino acids. V was cut by 2 bases and J by 1 base, with 11 bases left in between. Germline CDR1 is SGHVS and CDR2 is FQNEAQ. In nucleotides, the CDR3 is TGTGCCAGCAGCTTACGGGAACTCGCGAACACTGAAGCTTTCTTT. Its translation: CASSLRELANTEAFF.

V usage is TRBV5-1 and J usage is TRBJ2-7, with 11 bases fitting TRBD1. Germline assignment: CDR1 SGHRS and CDR2 YFSETQ. V gave up 4 bases and J gave up 4 bases; unmatched junction bases: 4. This CDR3 has 14 residues. Here the CDR3 DNA reads TGCGCCAGCAGCCATGGACAGGGGGCTTACGAGCAGTACGTC. Translating gives CASSHGQGAYEQYV.

Note on this clone: It is likely a read error: a sequence one base away is far more abundant. The chain recombines TRBV7-8 with TRBJ1-5; 7 positions match TRBD1. CDR1 is SGHVS, CDR2 FQNEAQ, per germline. The V gene end was trimmed by 6 bases and the J gene end by 3 bases; junction bases not matched to a gene: 8. This CDR3 contains 15 residues. DNA for the CDR3: TGTGCCAGCAGTGAGGGGGCGGGGGTCAATCAGCCCCAGCATTTT. It specifies CASSEGAGVNQPQHF.

The CDR3 sequence: CSVEETGAAGNTIYF. The CDR3 DNA follows: TGCAGCGTTGAAGAGACAGGGGCGGCAGGAAACACCATATATTTT. This chain joins TRBV29-1 and TRBJ1-3, with 8 bases fitting TRBD1. Germline V lookup: CDR1 SQVTM, CDR2 ANQGSEA. V shed 0 bases, J shed 4 bases, and the junction held 5 bases outside the gene matches. This CDR3 contains 15 residues.

This clone was detected only once. CDR3 in amino acids: CANSLGQGATPLHF. Here the CDR3 DNA reads TGTGCCAACAGTCTTGGACAGGGGGCTACACCCCTCCACTTT. This chain joins TRBV5-8 and TRBJ1-6; 11 bases agree with TRBD1. Germline CDR1 SGHTS, CDR2 YDEGEE. Trimming removed 9 bases from V and 11 bases from J; junction bases left unmatched: 10. There are 14 residues in the CDR3.

This rearrangement joins TRBV6-5 to TRBJ2-4; D not resolved. Trimming pared 6 bases from V and 6 bases from J, leaving 12 bases between. The CDR3 contains 13 residues. CDR1 is MNHEY, CDR2 SVGAGI, per germline. CDR3 loop: CASSERVGNIQYF. CDR3 DNA: TGTGCCAGCAGCGAAAGGGTAGGAAACATTCAGTACTTC.

The table lists this clone with a few counts. The chain recombines TRBV4-1 with TRBJ1-2, with D unresolved. The CDR3 length is 17 residues. V was cut by 1 base and J by 0 bases, with 15 bases left in between. In germline, CDR1 is MGHRA, CDR2 YSYEKL. The CDR3 coding sequence is TGCGCCAGCAGCCAAGTGATTAGGAAGGGTCCTAACTATGGCTACACCTTC. Its protein is CASSQVIRKGPNYGYTF.

J is TRBJ1-2 and V is TRBV6-6; TRBD1 might be the D (6 bases). Germline lookup yields CDR1 MNHNY and CDR2 SVGAGI (reference sequence). This CDR3 spans 13 amino acids. V was pared by 4 bases and J by 2 bases, with 8 bases between. The CDR3 reads CASSWDTNYGYTF. DNA for the CDR3: TGTGCCAGCAGTTGGGACACCAACTATGGCTACACCTTC.

This chain uses TRBV29-1 with TRBJ1-2; no reliable D call. Germline assignment: CDR1 SQVTM and CDR2 ANQGSEA. There are 12 residues in the CDR3. Trimming took off 1 base at V and 8 bases at J, with 11 bases between the two ends. Written as DNA, the CDR3 is TGCAGCGTTGAAGGATCCTCAGGCGGCTACACCTTC. Translation gives CSVEGSSGGYTF.

The rearrangement joins TRBV2 to TRBJ2-7, with 8 bases lining up with TRBD1. CDR1 is SNHLY and CDR2 is FYNNEI in the germline V gene. Trimming took 6 bases from V and 4 from J; bases not matched to a gene: 11. The CDR3 consists of 15 residues. The CDR3 coding sequence is TGTGCCAGCAGGGACACCACCACAGGGGGGTACGAGCAGTACGTC. It yields the protein CASRDTTTGGYEQYV.

The rearrangement uses TRBV5-1 and TRBJ2-5; the D is unclear. CDR1 SGHRS and CDR2 YFSETQ come from the germline V gene. CDR3 size: 12 residues. The V end was cut by 2 bases, the J end by 5 bases, with 7 bases between. CDR3 nucleotide sequence: TGCGCCAGCAGCTTAGTTTCGGAGACCCAGTACTTC. Translation gives CASSLVSETQYF.

The chain is built from TRBV7-9 and TRBJ2-5; D possibly corresponds to TRBD1 (7 bases). CDR3 length: 14 amino acids. Germline CDR1 SEHNR, CDR2 FQNEAQ (reference sequence). Trimming left V 2 bases short and J 2 bases short, with 9 bases between. The CDR3 is CASSLQGGQETQYF. The CDR3 nucleotides read TGTGCCAGCAGCTTACAGGGGGGACAAGAGACCCAGTACTTC.

The chain has TRBV9 and TRBJ2-7; no reliable D call. The germline V gene encodes CDR1 SGDLS and CDR2 YYNGEE. The CDR3 has 14 amino acids. Trimming pared 4 bases from V and 1 base from J, leaving 12 bases between. CDR3 DNA sequence: TGTGCCAGCAGCTTTGCTACGGGTTCCTACGAGCAGTACTTC. Translation gives CASSFATGSYEQYF. Full variable domain (rest looked up from reference TRBV9 and TRBJ2-7): DSGVTQTPKHLITATGQRVTLRCSPRSGDLSVYWYQQSLDQGLQFLIQYYNGEERAKGNILERFSAQQFPDLHSELNLSSLELGDSALYFCASSFATGSYEQYFGPGTRLTVT.

The chain combines TRBV6-6 with TRBJ1-1; no clear D. The CDR3 has 16 amino acids. V lost 10 bases to trimming and J lost 0 bases, with 21 bases between them. The germline V gene has CDR1 MNHNY and CDR2 SVGAGI (reference sequence). The chain's CDR3 is CATIATLLDLNTEAFF. DNA of the CDR3: TGTGCCACCATAGCAACTTTGTTGGATTTGAACACTGAAGCTTTCTTT.

The chain recombines TRBV10-2 with TRBJ2-5, with 9 bases matching TRBD1. Looked up from germline, CDR1 is WSHSY and CDR2 is SAAADI. CDR3 size: 14 residues. The V segment lost 8 bases and the J segment 4 bases; nucleotides outside the gene matches: 8. CDR3 loop: CASGSGQGSETQYF. The CDR3 DNA is TGCGCCAGCGGATCGGGACAGGGTTCAGAGACCCAGTACTTC.